These 17 T cell receptor beta chains were sequenced from one sample in a study of memory CD4+ T cells and cytomegalovirus serostatus. The repertoire was sequenced with immunoSEQ multiplex PCR; TCRdb's copy has only in-frame clones and lacks some. The sample carries just under 65,000 clones, roughly 80% recorded once. The sort gate was single viable CD3+CD4+CD8-CD45RO+ cells for memory CD4+ T cells. Sequenced: memory CD4+ T cells from blood. All receptors derive from an adult in good health and CMV-seronegative.

CDR3 nucleotide sequence: TGTGCCAGCAGCCGGAGAGAGAACACTGAAGCTTTCTTT. Amino acid sequence: CASSRRENTEAFF. The chain joins TRBV11-2 to TRBJ1-1; D not resolved. The V end was cut by 5 bases, the J end by 1 base, with 8 bases between. The CDR3 has 13 residues. Germline CDR1 is SGHAT and CDR2 is FQNNGV.

This chain joins TRBV30 and TRBJ2-5; TRBD2 agrees at 9 bases. Losses at the gene ends were 3 bases for V and 1 base for J; bases not matched to a gene: 6. CDR3 length equals 15 residues. The germline V gene has CDR1 GTSNPN and CDR2 SVGIG (reference sequence). The CDR3 bases are TGTGCCTGGAGCAGGGCTAGCGGGACCCAAGAGACCCAGTACTTC. Translating gives CAWSRASGTQETQYF.

The chain joins TRBV10-3 to TRBJ1-2, with D hard to call. V gave up 5 bases and J gave up 8 bases, with 9 bases separating them. Per the germline V gene, CDR1 is ENHRY and CDR2 is SYGVKD. The CDR3 runs to 11 residues. The CDR3 protein is CAISNKEGYTF. The CDR3 coding sequence is TGTGCCATCAGTAACAAGGAAGGCTACACCTTC.

The chain is built from TRBV28 and TRBJ1-2; the match to TRBD1 covers 9 bases. Germline V lookup: CDR1 MDHEN, CDR2 SYDVKM. J gave up 6 bases and V 3 bases, and 5 bases lay outside the gene matches. This CDR3 has 14 residues. Written as DNA, the CDR3 is TGTGCCAGCAGTTTTCGGGACAGGGACAATGGCTACACCTTC. It codes for CASSFRDRDNGYTF.

The chain links TRBV6-6 to TRBJ2-7; D gene uncertain. Germline-derived CDR1 and CDR2 are MNHNY and SVGAGI (reference sequence). V was clipped by 1 base and J by 4 bases, with 8 bases between them. The CDR3 loop spans 13 amino acids. This CDR3 is CASSYYGRYEQYF. The CDR3 DNA is TGTGCCAGCAGTTACTACGGGCGGTACGAGCAGTACTTC.

The chain employs TRBV19 and TRBJ1-2; 8 bases fit TRBD1. This CDR3 region has 18 residues. Trimming cost V 3 bases and J 4 bases; bases outside gene matches: 16. Per the germline V gene, CDR1 is LNHDA and CDR2 is SQIVND (reference sequence). CDR3 residues: CASSIPTNDRGNSYGYTF. The CDR3 DNA follows: TGTGCCAGTAGTATTCCAACCAATGACAGGGGTAATTCCTATGGCTACACCTTC.

V is TRBV29-1 and J is TRBJ1-2; D remains ambiguous. Trimming pared 7 bases from V and 8 bases from J, leaving 17 bases between. The CDR3 totals 12 residues. Germline-derived CDR1 and CDR2 are SQVTM and ANQGSEA. CDR3 nucleotide sequence: TGCAGCGCTGACCTAGGACTGGGGGGCTACACCTTC. Translation gives CSADLGLGGYTF.

This chain joins TRBV7-9 and TRBJ2-3; TRBD2 matches at 7 bases. CDR3 length equals 14 residues. V was clipped by 6 bases and J by 2 bases; unmatched bases: 5. Germline V lookup: CDR1 SEHNR, CDR2 FQNEAQ (reference sequence). CDR3 coding DNA: TGTGCCAGCAGTGACGGGGGGACCACAGATACGCAGTATTTT. It yields the protein CASSDGGTTDTQYF.

V and J are TRBV14 and TRBJ1-4; 8 bases agree with TRBD1. This CDR3 spans 14 amino acids. The germline V gene has CDR1 SGHDN and CDR2 FVKESK. The V and J ends lost 5 bases and 8 bases, in that order; junction bases with no gene match: 7. For the CDR3, the DNA is TGTGCCAGCAGCATTCGGACAGGGATGGAAAAACTGTTTTTT. This sequence encodes CASSIRTGMEKLFF.

The V and J genes are TRBV19 and TRBJ2-5; 9 bases are a match to TRBD1. V shed 4 bases, J shed 6 bases, and the junction held 15 bases outside the gene matches. The CDR3 is 17 residues long. In germline, CDR1 is LNHDA, CDR2 SQIVND (reference sequence). CDR3 sequence (DNA): TGTGCCAGTAGTAGAAATAAACCGGGACAGGGTGTGAAGACCCAGTACTTC. Encoded protein: CASSRNKPGQGVKTQYF.

This clone was seen more than once but under ten times. This chain joins TRBV5-1 and TRBJ2-1; D unclear. V was cut by 8 bases and J by 5 bases, with 17 bases left in between. The CDR3 has 14 residues. Looked up from germline, CDR1 is SGHRS and CDR2 is YFSETQ. The CDR3 nucleotides read TGCGCCAGTCACCCCGGGCCTGGCAACAATGAGCAGTTCTTC. This encodes CASHPGPGNNEQFF.

J is TRBJ2-7 and V is TRBV7-9; D may be TRBD2 (6 bases). Trimming cost V 5 bases and J 0 bases, with 8 bases left between them. CDR3 length: 13 amino acids. CDR1 is SEHNR, CDR2 FQNEAQ, per germline (reference sequence). This CDR3 reads CASSLSGSYEQYF. In nucleotides, the CDR3 is TGTGCCAGCAGCCTTAGCGGCTCCTACGAGCAGTACTTC.

The chain uses TRBV5-1 and TRBJ2-3; 8 bases are a match to TRBD1. V dropped 1 base and J dropped 4; count of bases not matched to a gene: 2. This CDR3 is 14 amino acids long. Germline values: CDR1 SGHRS, CDR2 YFSETQ. The CDR3 reads CASSLRQGSDTQYF. In nucleotides, the CDR3 is TGCGCCAGCAGCTTGAGACAGGGGTCAGATACGCAGTATTTT.

The genes are TRBV7-8 and TRBJ2-3; 10 bases agree with TRBD2. CDR1 is SGHVS, CDR2 FQNEAQ, per germline. The CDR3 covers 16 residues. After removal of 1 base from V and 4 bases from J, the junction contained 5 bases not matched to a gene. In nucleotides, the CDR3 is TGTGCCAGCAGCTTAGTAAGCGGGGGGGCAGCAGATACGCAGTATTTT. Its protein is CASSLVSGGAADTQYF.

This chain joins TRBV5-1 and TRBJ2-7, with TRBD2 matching 10 bases. V was pared by 1 base and J by 3 bases, with 4 bases of the junction left unmatched. The CDR3 runs 15 residues. Germline lookup yields CDR1 SGHRS and CDR2 YFSETQ. DNA of the CDR3: TGCGCCAGCAGCTTGAGCGGGGGGGGGATCTACGAGCAGTACTTC. Translated: CASSLSGGGIYEQYF.

This clone occurred once. The chain combines TRBV10-1 with TRBJ2-5; D is possibly TRBD2 (5 bases). Germline assignment: CDR1 WNHNN and CDR2 SYGVQD (reference sequence). CDR3 length: 14 residues. Trimming removed 5 bases from V and 3 bases from J, with 13 bases in between. The CDR3, as DNA: TGCGCCAGCAGTCGGGGTCTTACGGAAGAGACCCAGTACTTC. Translating it yields CASSRGLTEETQYF.

This clone has just a few counts. The chain has TRBV28 and TRBJ1-1, with D possibly being TRBD1 (5 bases). This CDR3 has 12 amino acids. V gave up 5 bases and J gave up 9 bases, with 13 bases separating them. Looked up from germline, CDR1 is MDHEN and CDR2 is SYDVKM. The CDR3 nucleotides are TGTGCCAGCAGTCGACAGTTCTCTCAAGCTTTCTTT. Translation: CASSRQFSQAFF.